This entry lists 13 T cell receptor beta chains sequenced from one sample in a study of T cell clonality in common variable immunodeficiency. Clones were sequenced by immunoSEQ multiplex PCR, and TCRdb holds only the in-frame ones, with some missing. Listed here are some 30,000 clones without any singletons, the top ten holding about 4.5%. Input material: peripheral blood mononuclear cells. The receptor set was obtained from a person between 18 and 75 years old in good health.

This clone has a count of ten or more. The read ends 3 residues before the CDR3 terminus; that terminus is restored from the germline J gene. The rearrangement links TRBV19 to TRBJ2-2; 10 nucleotides match TRBD2. Germline values: CDR1 LNHDA, CDR2 SQIVND (reference sequence). The CDR3 sequence is 14 residues long. The trim removed 6 bases at V and 6 bases at J, leaving 4 bases unmatched. CDR3 DNA, as far as it was read: TGTGCCAGTAGGACAAGCGGGAGGGCCGGGGAG. Its translation: CASRTSGRAGE. The whole CDR3 protein is CASRTSGRAGELFF. Complete variable domain (other parts from reference TRBV19 and TRBJ2-2): DGGITQSPKYLFRKEGQNVTLSCEQNLNHDAMYWYRQDPGQGLRLIYYSQIVNDFQKGDIAEGYSVSREKKESFPLTVTSAQKNPTAFYLCASRTSGRAGELFFGEGSRLTVL.

This clone appeared many times. The read is 3 residues too short to cover the CDR3 end, so that end is filled in from the germline J gene. V gene TRBV19 combines with J gene TRBJ2-1, with 12 bases identical to TRBD2. The germline V gene encodes CDR1 LNHDA and CDR2 SQIVND (reference sequence). The CDR3 has 14 amino acids. V lost 7 bases and J lost 7; bases outside the gene matches: 5. The CDR3 is CASTRTSGKNEQFF. The sequenced part of the CDR3 DNA is TGTGCCAGTACCCGGACTAGCGGGAAAAATGAG. Filled out from reference TRBV19 and TRBJ2-1, the complete variable domain reads DGGITQSPKYLFRKEGQNVTLSCEQNLNHDAMYWYRQDPGQGLRLIYYSQIVNDFQKGDIAEGYSVSREKKESFPLTVTSAQKNPTAFYLCASTRTSGKNEQFFGPGTRLTVL.

This clone showed up many times. The CDR3 end lies 3 residues beyond the end of the read and is filled in from the germline J gene. This sequence joins TRBV30 and TRBJ2-7; D is unresolved. The germline V gene has CDR1 GTSNPN and CDR2 SVGIG (reference sequence). Trimming removed 5 bases at V and 0 bases at J, with 11 bases between. The CDR3 has 13 residues. The chain's CDR3 is CAWGALTSYEQYF. The sequenced CDR3 bases are TGTGCCTGGGGAGCGCTTACCTCCTACGAG.

This clone has ten or more counts. The CDR3 spells CSARETGTGKRRYTF. CDR3 DNA (partial): TGCAGTGCTAGAGAGACCGGGACAGGGAAAAGGCGC. The rearrangement uses TRBV20-1 and TRBJ1-2; 9 positions match TRBD1. The read terminates 3 residues ahead of where the CDR3 ends, so the germline J gene completes it. The CDR3 is made up of 15 amino acids. Germline V gene sequence: CDR1 DFQATT, CDR2 SNEGSKA (reference sequence).

This clone has at least ten counts. The observed sequence ends 3 residues before the CDR3 terminus, with the missing tail filled in from the germline J gene. The J gene is TRBJ2-7, the V gene TRBV20-1; D gene unclear. V lost 6 bases and J 5 bases, leaving 14 bases between the germline ends. CDR3 length equals 12 residues. Looked up from germline, CDR1 is DFQATT and CDR2 is SNEGSKA (reference sequence). CDR3 residues: CSAQRRADEQYF. CDR3 bases read: TGCAGTGCCCAGAGAAGGGCCGACGAG.

This clone appeared a few times. Sequencing ends 3 residues short of the CDR3 end; the germline J gene provides the rest. The chain carries TRBV7-6 and TRBJ2-7; 10 nucleotides agree with TRBD1. J was trimmed by 2 bases and V by 1 base; bases with no gene match: 2. Looked up from germline, CDR1 is SGHVS and CDR2 is FNYEAQ. The CDR3 consists of 15 residues. The sequenced CDR3 bases are TGTGCCAGCAGCTTAGAAGGACAGGGGGCCTACGAG. Its translation: CASSLEGQGAYE. The entire CDR3 reads CASSLEGQGAYEQYF.

This clone was recorded at least ten times. The read finishes 3 residues shy of the CDR3 end, and the germline J gene is used to complete it. This chain uses TRBV6-1 with TRBJ1-1; TRBD1 might be the D (6 bases). Trimming left V 3 bases short and J 4 bases short, with 12 bases between. From germline, CDR1 is MNHNS and CDR2 SASEGT. The CDR3 runs to 14 residues. The DNA read from the CDR3 is TGTGCCAGCAGTGAGGGACATCGGAGCACTGAA. Its translation is CASSEGHRSTE. The CDR3 in its entirety is CASSEGHRSTEAFF.

The table lists this clone with a few counts. A read error may account for a junction end that differs from germline. Other nucleotide sequences in the sample specify the same CDR3. The CDR3 loop is CASSGTNSGNTIYF. Partial CDR3 DNA: TGTGCCAGCTCCGGGACTAACTCTGGAAACACA. The rearrangement links TRBV19 to TRBJ1-3, with D possibly being TRBD1 (5 bases). Read data end 3 residues before the CDR3 end; the end is taken from the germline J gene. Germline assignment: CDR1 LNHDA and CDR2 SQIVND (reference sequence). This CDR3 comprises 14 residues.

In its sample, this clone was seen many times. The read comes to an end 3 residues before the CDR3 does, leaving the germline J gene to fill in the end. This sample includes further DNA sequences coding for the same CDR3. The rearrangement links TRBV30 to TRBJ1-3; no firm D call. Germline values: CDR1 GTSNPN, CDR2 SVGIG (reference sequence). The V end lost 0 bases, the J end lost 7 bases, and 13 bases lay between the germline ends. The CDR3 is 14 amino acids. Partial CDR3 DNA: TGTGCCTGGAGTGTACTGAGCGGCTTCAACACC. Its protein is CAWSVLSGFNT. The full CDR3 is CAWSVLSGFNTIYF.

This clone was counted ten times or more. The part of the CDR3 DNA that was read is TGTGCCAGTAGTTTCATAGGACAGGGAGATGAA. Amino acid sequence: CASSFIGQGDE. In full, the CDR3 is CASSFIGQGDEAFF. V and J are TRBV19 and TRBJ1-1, with 8 bases aligning to TRBD1. The read terminates 3 residues ahead of where the CDR3 ends, so the germline J gene completes it. V was clipped by 5 bases and J by 7 bases; unmatched bases: 9. CDR1 and CDR2 from the germline V gene are LNHDA and SQIVND (reference sequence). This CDR3 region has 14 residues.

For this clone: The CDR3 extends 3 residues past the end of the read, so its final part is completed from the germline J gene. The V call is TRBV5-1, the J call TRBJ2-5; D perhaps matches TRBD1 (6 bases). Germline V gene sequence: CDR1 SGHRS, CDR2 YFSETQ. The V gene lost 1 base and the J gene lost 5 bases, with 12 bases spanning the gap. The CDR3 loop spans 14 amino acids. CDR3 protein: CASSLSGVEETQYF. CDR3 DNA, as far as it was read: TGCGCCAGCAGCTTGTCAGGGGTGGAGGAGACC.

This clone was detected many times. The CDR3 goes on 3 residues after the read ends, and that part is filled in from the germline J gene. J is TRBJ2-1 and V is TRBV7-9; D possibly corresponds to TRBD2 (6 bases). Deletions cut 1 base from V and 5 bases from J, with 12 bases between. Germline V gene lookup returns CDR1 SEHNR and CDR2 FQNEAQ (reference sequence). This CDR3 contains 15 residues. The covered CDR3 bases are TGTGCCAGCAGCTTAGTTGAGGGCGGGGACAATGAG. Protein sequence: CASSLVEGGDNE. The CDR3 in full is CASSLVEGGDNEQFF.

For this clone: The read stops 3 residues short of the end of the CDR3; the missing end is completed from the germline J gene. J is TRBJ1-1 and V is TRBV11-3; D not certain. From germline, CDR1 is SGHNT and CDR2 YENEEA. The CDR3 totals 12 residues. The CDR3 DNA, read in part, is TGTGCCAGCAGCCAGGAAGACTATGGC. It codes for CASSQEDYG. In full, the CDR3 reads CASSQEDYGAFF.